A single sample gave rise to the 12 T cell receptor beta chains below, sequenced in a study of shared clonotypes between healthy human individuals. Clones were sequenced by immunoSEQ multiplex PCR, and TCRdb holds only the in-frame ones, with some missing. Among approximately 1.4 million clones listed, 95% to 99% were seen once. Input material: naive CD4+ T cells sorted from blood. Subset: CD45RA+ positively selected. The receptors were gathered from a man aged 25 to 40 in good health.

The rearrangement links TRBV11-2 to TRBJ2-7; D is ambiguous. The CDR3 spans 15 residues. Trimming took off 5 bases at V and 0 bases at J, with 14 bases between the two ends. From germline, CDR1 is SGHAT and CDR2 FQNNGV. The CDR3 here is CASSRSSRSSYEQYF. The DNA for the CDR3 is TGTGCCAGCAGCCGAAGTTCGAGGAGCTCCTACGAGCAGTACTTC.

This chain joins TRBV27 and TRBJ2-2, with D perhaps matching TRBD2 (7 bases). This CDR3 region has 14 residues. V gave up 3 bases and J gave up 6 bases, with 11 bases separating them. The germline V gene has CDR1 MNHEY and CDR2 SMNVEV (reference sequence). CDR3 sequence reads: CASSFQGRAGELFF. The CDR3 DNA sequence: TGTGCCAGCAGTTTCCAGGGGAGGGCCGGGGAGCTGTTTTTT.

This chain uses TRBV4-2 with TRBJ2-1, with 10 positions matching TRBD2. The germline CDR1 and CDR2 sequences are LGHNA and YNFKEQ. V dropped 4 bases and J dropped 7; count of bases not matched to a gene: 7. This CDR3 contains 15 residues. CDR3 coding DNA: TGTGCCAGCAGCCCCCTAGCGGGAGCTAGGAATGAGCAGTTCTTC. As protein: CASSPLAGARNEQFF.

This clone has only one observation. The chain is built from TRBV18 and TRBJ2-3, with 9 bases lining up with TRBD2. The germline gives CDR1 KGHSH, CDR2 LQKENI. CDR3 length: 14 amino acids. The J segment lost 7 bases and the V segment lost 3 bases, leaving 5 bases of the junction unmatched. The CDR3 sequence is CASSPTSGVNTQYF. The CDR3 coding sequence is TGTGCCAGCTCACCGACTAGCGGCGTAAATACGCAGTATTTT.

Of note for this clone: Other nucleotide sequences from this sample produce the same CDR3. The rearrangement uses TRBV9 and TRBJ2-1; 12 positions agree with TRBD2. Germline CDR1 and CDR2: SGDLS and YYNGEE. The V gene end was trimmed by 4 bases and the J gene end by 2 bases; junction bases not matched to a gene: 4. CDR3 length equals 16 residues. The CDR3 region is CASSPRLAGAYNEQFF. CDR3 nucleotide sequence: TGTGCCAGCAGCCCCCGACTAGCGGGAGCCTACAATGAGCAGTTCTTC.

The rearrangement links TRBV28 to TRBJ1-1; unclear D gene. Germline V lookup: CDR1 MDHEN, CDR2 SYDVKM. V shed 3 bases and J shed 0 bases, with 8 bases lying between them. The CDR3 runs 14 residues. The CDR3 spells CASSFVSMNTEAFF. In nucleotides, the CDR3 is TGTGCCAGCAGTTTCGTGAGCATGAACACTGAAGCTTTCTTT.

A word on this clone: An end of the junction does not agree with germline; a read error may underlie this. The CDR3 here is CASSQAAAGARYEQYF. The CDR3, as DNA: TGCGCCAGCAGCCAAGCGGCAGCAGGGGCCCGGTACGAGCAGTACTTC. The chain joins TRBV5-4 to TRBJ2-7; TRBD1 is a possible D gene (6 bases). This CDR3 has 16 amino acids. Germline V lookup: CDR1 SGHNT, CDR2 YYREEE (reference sequence).

As to this clone: Other nucleotide sequences from this sample produce the same CDR3. The J gene is TRBJ2-3, the V gene TRBV6-5, with 8 bases identical to TRBD2. Germline CDR1 and CDR2: MNHEY and SVGAGI. After removal of 4 bases from V and 2 bases from J, the junction contained 8 bases not matched to a gene. The CDR3 is made up of 16 amino acids. The CDR3: CASSFRLAGITDTQYF. The DNA of the CDR3 is TGTGCCAGCAGTTTCCGATTAGCGGGGATCACAGATACGCAGTATTTT.

The chain couples TRBV29-1 to TRBJ2-3; D uncertain. The CDR3 loop spans 14 amino acids. Trimming took off 4 bases at V and 0 bases at J, with 11 bases between the two ends. Germline V CDR1 and CDR2: SQVTM, ANQGSEA. The CDR3 is CSVVRLTSTDTQYF. DNA for the CDR3: TGCAGCGTTGTGCGGCTAACTAGCACAGATACGCAGTATTTT.

The gene calls are TRBV27 and TRBJ1-2; D remains unclear. Per germline, CDR1 MNHEY and CDR2 SMNVEV (reference sequence). Trimming took off 4 bases at V and 2 bases at J, with 14 bases between the two ends. This CDR3 has 15 residues. The CDR3 loop is CASSSRRGINYGYTF. The CDR3 coding sequence is TGTGCCAGCAGTTCACGGAGAGGGATCAACTATGGCTACACCTTC.

The chain joins TRBV7-6 to TRBJ2-1, with D unresolved. Trimming left V 1 base short and J 8 bases short, with 21 bases between. The CDR3 totals 17 residues. Germline-derived CDR1 and CDR2 are SGHVS and FNYEAQ. CDR3 bases: TGTGCCAGCAGCTTAGTTTGGGCGGCGTTGGGTGCTGATGAGCAGTTCTTC. Its translation: CASSLVWAALGADEQFF.

The chain employs TRBV18 and TRBJ2-1; D gene unclear. Germline CDR1 and CDR2: KGHSH and LQKENI. This CDR3 contains 15 residues. V gave up 6 bases and J gave up 0 bases, with 12 bases separating them. The chain's CDR3 is CASSPFSTSYNEQFF. CDR3 nucleotide sequence: TGTGCCAGCTCGCCCTTTAGCACCTCCTACAATGAGCAGTTCTTC.